This T cell receptor beta chain was retrieved from a study of read filtering for tumor transcriptome and immune sequencing. Study-level information: The cohort had about 16 men and over twelve women aged about 47 to 80, mean about 70 years. Revised staging placed fewer than ten patients in R-ISS I, roughly 16 in II, about seven in III. Overall study findings and caveats: Around 84% of IR-seq clonotypes had one read, totaling 3% to 4% of reads; RNA-seq: 74.6% and 44.6%. RNA-seq captured clonotypes less deeply and reliably than IR-seq.

This library used roughly 400 ng RNA and molecular barcoded adaptors spanning alpha/delta and beta/gamma chains. One entry per CDR3 protein, called by TCRdb with MiXCR from the reads. The sample holds over 45,000 distinct CDR3 sequences, approximately 12% seen once. V gave up 5 bases and J gave up 1 base, with 18 bases separating them. The germline V gene has CDR1 DFQATT and CDR2 SNEGSKA (reference sequence). This CDR3 is built from 15 residues. This clonotype was counted a few times. What it recognizes is unknown. The sample was a population of CD138-negative cells sorted from bone marrow. This chain links TRBV20-1 with TRBJ2-7; D call uncertain. The receptor's source is a donor at least 40 years old with multiple myeloma. CDR3: CSARLYRLESYEQYF. CDR3 coding DNA: TGCAGTGCTCGCCTGTACCGCCTCGAATCCTACGAGCAGTACTTC.